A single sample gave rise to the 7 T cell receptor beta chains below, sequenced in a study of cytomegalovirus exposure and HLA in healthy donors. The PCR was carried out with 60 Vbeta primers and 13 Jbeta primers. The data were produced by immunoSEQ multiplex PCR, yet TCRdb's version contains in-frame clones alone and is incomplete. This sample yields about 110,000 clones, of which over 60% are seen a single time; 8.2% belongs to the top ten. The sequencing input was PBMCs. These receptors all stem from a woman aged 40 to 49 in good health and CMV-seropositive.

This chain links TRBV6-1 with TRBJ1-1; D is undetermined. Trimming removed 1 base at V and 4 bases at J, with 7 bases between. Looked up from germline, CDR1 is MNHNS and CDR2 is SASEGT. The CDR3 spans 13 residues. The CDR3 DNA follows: TGTGCCAGCAGTGAAGGCCGGGGCACTGAAGCTTTCTTT. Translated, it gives CASSEGRGTEAFF.

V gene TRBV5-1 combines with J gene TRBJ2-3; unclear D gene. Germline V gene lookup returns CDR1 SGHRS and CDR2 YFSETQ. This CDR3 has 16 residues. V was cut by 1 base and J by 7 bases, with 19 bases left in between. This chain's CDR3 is CASSLSPTTLENTQYF. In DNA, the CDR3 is TGCGCCAGCAGCTTGTCGCCGACAACTTTGGAAAATACGCAGTATTTT.

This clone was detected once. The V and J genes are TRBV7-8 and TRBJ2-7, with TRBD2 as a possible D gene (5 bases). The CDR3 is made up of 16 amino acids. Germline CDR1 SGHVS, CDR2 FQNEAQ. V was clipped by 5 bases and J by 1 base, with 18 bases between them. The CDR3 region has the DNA TGTGCCAGCAGCCGGGGTCGGGTTCCTCTTTCCTACGAGCAGTACTTC. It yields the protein CASSRGRVPLSYEQYF. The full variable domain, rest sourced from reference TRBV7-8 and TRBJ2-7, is GAGVSQSPRYKVAKRGQDVALRCDPISGHVSLFWYQQALGQGPEFLTYFQNEAQLDKSGLPSDRFFAERPEGSVSTLKIQRTQQEDSAVYLCASSRGRVPLSYEQYFGPGTRLTVT.

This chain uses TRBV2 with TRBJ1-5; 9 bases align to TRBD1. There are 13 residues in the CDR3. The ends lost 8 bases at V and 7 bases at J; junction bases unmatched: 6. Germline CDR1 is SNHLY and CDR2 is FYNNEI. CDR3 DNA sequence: TGTGCCAGCCGGGACAGGGTTACCCAGCCCCAGCATTTT. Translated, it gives CASRDRVTQPQHF.

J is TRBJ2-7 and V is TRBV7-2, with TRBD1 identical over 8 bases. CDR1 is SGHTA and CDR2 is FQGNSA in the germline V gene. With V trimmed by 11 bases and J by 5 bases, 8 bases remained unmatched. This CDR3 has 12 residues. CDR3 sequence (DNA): TGTGCCTCAGGGGGCTTTCGGAACGAGCAGTACTTC. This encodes CASGGFRNEQYF.

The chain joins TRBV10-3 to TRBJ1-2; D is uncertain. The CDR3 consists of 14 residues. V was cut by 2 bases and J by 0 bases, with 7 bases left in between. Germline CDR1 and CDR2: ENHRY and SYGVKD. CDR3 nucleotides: TGTGCCATCAGTGAGGGTGAGACTAACTATGGCTACACCTTC. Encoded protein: CAISEGETNYGYTF.

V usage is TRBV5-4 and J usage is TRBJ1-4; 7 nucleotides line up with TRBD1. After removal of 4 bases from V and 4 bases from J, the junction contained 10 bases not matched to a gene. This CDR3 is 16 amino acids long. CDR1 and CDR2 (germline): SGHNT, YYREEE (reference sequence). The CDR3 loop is CASSEGTVQINEKLFF. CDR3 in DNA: TGTGCCAGCAGCGAAGGGACAGTCCAGATTAATGAAAAACTGTTTTTT.